These 28 T cell receptor beta chains were sequenced from one sample in a study of T cells in Graves' hyperthyroidism and ophthalmopathy. Regions amplified from RNA transcripts were the TCR beta CDR3 regions. A first-round RT-PCR of the TCR CDR3 used the HTBI primer set. MiXCR, run by TCRdb on the multiplex PCR reads, gives a single entry per CDR3 protein. The sample has about 840,000 distinct CDR3 sequences, roughly 40% seen once. Sequencing was carried out using blood. All receptors come from a young man with Graves' hyperthyroidism.

This chain joins TRBV7-2 and TRBJ1-1, with 7 bases lining up with TRBD1. The CDR3 length is 16 residues. V was clipped by 1 base and J by 4 bases; unmatched bases: 9. Germline V CDR1 and CDR2: SGHTA, FQGNSA. CDR3 residues: CASSLGETGLGTEAFF. CDR3 in DNA: TGTGCCAGCAGCTTAGGAGAGACAGGGTTGGGCACTGAAGCTTTCTTT.

A single count supports this clonotype. The gene calls are TRBV7-9 and TRBJ1-2, with 11 bases identical to TRBD1. The CDR3 spans 14 residues. Germline assignment: CDR1 SEHNR and CDR2 FQNEAQ (reference sequence). J lost 7 bases, V lost 3 bases, and 4 bases had no gene match. The CDR3 spells CASSFPGQGVGYTF. CDR3 nucleotides: TGTGCCAGCAGCTTTCCGGGACAGGGGGTTGGCTACACCTTC.

This clonotype was recorded at least ten times. The V and J genes are TRBV2 and TRBJ1-1; perhaps TRBD1 as D (6 bases). Germline V gene data show CDR1 as SNHLY and CDR2 as FYNNEI. The CDR3 has 11 residues. V was pared by 6 bases and J by 9 bases, with 11 bases between. CDR3: CASRATGKAFF. The CDR3, as DNA: TGTGCCAGCAGAGCTACAGGGAAAGCTTTCTTT.

This clonotype has ten or more counts. This rearrangement joins TRBV20-1 to TRBJ2-5, with D tentatively TRBD2 (5 bases). The V and J ends lost 6 bases and 2 bases respectively, with 10 bases between them. Per the germline V gene, CDR1 is DFQATT and CDR2 is SNEGSKA (reference sequence). The CDR3 consists of 12 residues. CDR3 DNA: TGCAGTGCAACTGGACTTCAAGAGACCCAGTACTTC. Translated: CSATGLQETQYF.

This clonotype came up many times. The chain links TRBV29-1 to TRBJ1-1; 7 positions agree with TRBD1. Germline CDR1 and CDR2: SQVTM and ANQGSEA. The CDR3 contains 13 residues. V dropped 7 bases and J dropped 5; count of bases not matched to a gene: 10. The CDR3 nucleotides are TGCAGCGCAAACCGGGACAGTTGGACTGAAGCTTTCTTT. Residues: CSANRDSWTEAFF.

Concerning this clonotype itself: The CDR3 end shows no conserved phenylalanine or tryptophan, and so a read error is likely. The limits of the CDR3 on the DNA are not certain, so only TCRdb's listed CDR3 is given. The rearrangement uses TRBV2 and TRBJ1-6. The length of the CDR3 is 9 amino acids, counting both ends. The germline V gene has CDR1 SNHLY and CDR2 FYNNEI. The CDR3 sequence is CASSGLQLA.

This clonotype was counted a few times. J is TRBJ2-7 and V is TRBV20-1; the D gene is possibly TRBD2 (6 bases). Germline lookup yields CDR1 DFQATT and CDR2 SNEGSKA (reference sequence). This CDR3 has 14 amino acids. V was clipped by 3 bases and J by 1 base, with 13 bases between them. This CDR3 is CSASARGRSYEQYF. In DNA form, the CDR3 reads TGCAGTGCTAGCGCGCGTGGGAGGTCCTACGAGCAGTACTTC.

This clonotype occurred a few times. The rearrangement joins TRBV6-5 to TRBJ2-7, with D unclear. V was pared by 4 bases and J by 7 bases, with 17 bases between. Per the germline V gene, CDR1 is MNHEY and CDR2 is SVGAGI. The CDR3 is 14 residues long. In DNA, the CDR3 is TGTGCCAGCAGTTCCGGCCAATCTTTTACGGAGCAGTACTTC. Its protein is CASSSGQSFTEQYF.

The chain has TRBV20-1 and TRBJ1-4, with D tentatively TRBD1 (6 bases). Between the trimmed V and J ends, which lost 0 bases and 4 bases, there was a span of 12 bases. CDR1 DFQATT and CDR2 SNEGSKA come from the germline V gene (reference sequence). This CDR3 contains 15 residues. The CDR3 loop is CSARDPGGYNEKLFF. The CDR3 DNA follows: TGCAGTGCTAGAGATCCCGGGGGCTATAATGAAAAACTGTTTTTT.

The V and J genes are TRBV20-1 and TRBJ2-7; 12 positions agree with TRBD1. Germline lookup yields CDR1 DFQATT and CDR2 SNEGSKA (reference sequence). This CDR3 spans 15 amino acids. Unmatched junction bases numbered 9, after V lost 5 bases and J lost 4 bases. The CDR3 nucleotides are TGCAGTGCTGCCGCTCGGGACAGGGGGCTGTACGAGCAGTACTTC. As protein: CSAAARDRGLYEQYF.

The chain joins TRBV7-9 to TRBJ2-2; D ambiguous. The germline V gene has CDR1 SEHNR and CDR2 FQNEAQ (reference sequence). This CDR3 has 14 residues. V lost 7 bases, J lost 0 bases, and 9 bases lay in between. The CDR3 reads CASTPSTNTGELFF. The CDR3 nucleotides are TGTGCCAGCACCCCCTCGACGAACACCGGGGAGCTGTTTTTT.

On this clonotype: One end of the junction does not line up with germline, which may come from a read error. The V gene is TRBV5-1, the J gene TRBJ2-7; the D is unclear. Germline CDR1 reads SGHRS; CDR2 reads YFSETQ. The length of the CDR3 is 12 residues. CDR3 in amino acids: CASSAHRNEQYF. In DNA form, the CDR3 reads TGTGCCAGCAGCGCCCACCGGAACGAGCAGTACTTC.

The chain couples TRBV2 to TRBJ1-4; the match to TRBD1 covers 8 bases. Looked up from germline, CDR1 is SNHLY and CDR2 is FYNNEI. The CDR3 covers 15 residues. Trimming took 4 bases from V and 4 from J; bases not matched to a gene: 5. The CDR3 loop is CASSGTGYYNEKLFF. CDR3 nucleotides: TGTGCCAGCAGTGGGACAGGGTACTATAATGAAAAACTGTTTTTT.

This clonotype was detected only a few times. The rearrangement joins TRBV6-5 to TRBJ1-1; D possibly corresponds to TRBD1 (6 bases). Germline loops: CDR1 MNHEY, CDR2 SVGAGI. V dropped 7 bases and J dropped 0 bases, with 15 bases sitting between them. The CDR3 runs 15 residues. Here the CDR3 reads CASNPAQGLNTEAFF. The CDR3 DNA is TGTGCCAGCAACCCGGCCCAGGGGTTGAACACTGAAGCTTTCTTT.

This clonotype was counted between two and nine times. This rearrangement joins TRBV7-9 to TRBJ2-7; D unresolved. Trimming left V 5 bases short and J 0 bases short, with 8 bases between. Germline CDR1 and CDR2: SEHNR and FQNEAQ (reference sequence). The CDR3 sequence is 13 residues long. The CDR3 loop reads CASSPAHSYEQYF. The CDR3 DNA sequence: TGTGCCAGCAGCCCGGCCCACTCCTACGAGCAGTACTTC.

This clonotype occurred a few times. The CDR3 sequence is CASSSFRDHQETQYF. CDR3 sequence (DNA): TGTGCCAGCAGCTCTTTCCGGGACCACCAAGAGACCCAGTACTTC. The V call is TRBV13, the J call TRBJ2-5; D may match TRBD1 or TRBD2 (5 bases each). Deletions cut 4 bases from V and 0 bases from J, with 12 bases between. From germline, CDR1 is PRHDT and CDR2 FYEKMQ (reference sequence). The CDR3 spans 15 residues.

The chain links TRBV20-1 to TRBJ1-6, with D possibly matching TRBD1 (5 bases). The CDR3 sequence is 14 residues long. Trimming removed 2 bases from V and 9 bases from J, with 14 bases in between. Germline CDR1 reads DFQATT; CDR2 reads SNEGSKA (reference sequence). The CDR3 DNA sequence: TGCAGTGCTAGAAGTATCGGGGGGGGTTCACCCCTCCACTTT. The encoded protein is CSARSIGGGSPLHF.

This clonotype has just one count. The rearrangement uses TRBV20-1 and TRBJ1-1; 7 nucleotides line up with TRBD1. The CDR3 runs 13 residues. Germline-derived CDR1 and CDR2 are DFQATT and SNEGSKA (reference sequence). Unmatched junction bases numbered 11, after V lost 8 bases and J lost 5 bases. CDR3 nucleotide sequence: TGCAGTTACTCGACAGGGCGGAGGACTGAAGCTTTCTTT. Amino acids: CSYSTGRRTEAFF.

The chain has TRBV7-9 and TRBJ2-7; 8 bases match TRBD1. Trimming at V came to 10 bases and at J to 0 bases, leaving 8 bases not matched to a gene. Germline CDR1 and CDR2: SEHNR and FQNEAQ (reference sequence). CDR3 length equals 14 residues. CDR3 in amino acids: CATDRGESSYEQYF. DNA of the CDR3: TGTGCCACCGACAGGGGCGAAAGCTCCTACGAGCAGTACTTC. Filled out from reference TRBV7-9 and TRBJ2-7, the complete variable domain reads DTGVSQNPRHKITKRGQNVTFRCDPISEHNRLYWYRQTLGQGPEFLTYFQNEAQLEKSRLLSDRFSAERPKGSFSTLEIQRTEQGDSAMYLCATDRGESSYEQYFGPGTRLTVT.

Concerning this clonotype: A much larger clone is a single base away; this may be a read error. The chain combines TRBV2 with TRBJ2-7; perhaps D is TRBD1 or TRBD2 (6 bases each). The CDR3 totals 12 residues. CDR1 and CDR2 from the germline V gene are SNHLY and FYNNEI. The V end lost 10 bases, the J end lost 5 bases, and 15 bases lay between the germline ends. CDR3 sequence reads: CATGGRENEQYF. The CDR3 bases are TGTGCCACCGGGGGCAGGGAAAACGAGCAGTACTTC.

The table lists this clonotype with many counts. The genes are TRBV29-1 and TRBJ2-7; TRBD2 matches at 11 bases. With V trimmed by 6 bases and J by 7 bases, 5 bases remained unmatched. The CDR3 loop spans 12 amino acids. Germline V CDR1 and CDR2: SQVTM, ANQGSEA. For the CDR3, the DNA is TGCAGCGTCCTAGCGGGGGGAAGAGAGCAGTACTTC. Protein sequence: CSVLAGGREQYF.

In this sample, this clonotype turned up many times. J is TRBJ1-4 and V is TRBV6-5; D remains ambiguous. Germline V CDR1 and CDR2: MNHEY, SVGAGI. The CDR3 contains 14 residues. V lost 6 bases and J 4 bases, leaving 12 bases between the germline ends. The CDR3 DNA reads as TGTGCCAGCAGCCCCGGGCTGGGTAATGAAAAACTGTTTTTT. Residues: CASSPGLGNEKLFF.

A word on this clonotype: The junction and the germline gene differ at one end; a read error may be behind it. The rearrangement links TRBV10-3 to TRBJ2-5, with 7 nucleotides matching TRBD2. Germline CDR1 ENHRY, CDR2 SYGVKD. CDR3 length: 16 amino acids. The CDR3 nucleotides read TGTGCCAGCAGTTACATAGGGACTACCTCTCAAGAGACCCAGTACTTC. Translating gives CASSYIGTTSQETQYF.

This chain joins TRBV20-1 and TRBJ2-7; D gene uncertain. The CDR3 runs 18 residues. The V and J ends lost 0 bases and 4 bases respectively, with 25 bases between them. The germline V gene encodes CDR1 DFQATT and CDR2 SNEGSKA (reference sequence). CDR3 bases: TGCAGTGCTAGAGATCCGTTGTACGCGACTCGGAGATTTTACGAGCAGTACTTC. This sequence encodes CSARDPLYATRRFYEQYF.

V usage is TRBV7-6 and J usage is TRBJ2-7, with D perhaps matching TRBD2 (5 bases). V was cut by 1 base and J by 3 bases, with 13 bases left in between. CDR1 SGHVS and CDR2 FNYEAQ come from the germline V gene. There are 15 residues in the CDR3. The CDR3 DNA follows: TGTGCCAGCAGCTTAGAGCTAGCTAGCTTCTACGAGCAGTACTTC. As protein: CASSLELASFYEQYF.

In its sample, this clonotype was seen many times. The CDR3: CASSPPSGDGYTF. The CDR3 nucleotides read TGTGCCAGCAGCCCCCCCAGTGGAGATGGCTACACCTTC. This sequence joins TRBV7-2 and TRBJ1-2; D ambiguous. Germline assignment: CDR1 SGHTA and CDR2 FQGNSA. Between the trimmed V and J ends, which lost 5 bases and 6 bases, there was a span of 13 bases. The CDR3 sequence is 13 residues long.

The sample holds a few counts of this clonotype. V gene TRBV29-1 combines with J gene TRBJ2-7; 7 bases line up with TRBD2. Trimming at V came to 3 bases and at J to 1 base, leaving 6 bases not matched to a gene. Germline V CDR1 and CDR2: SQVTM, ANQGSEA. The CDR3 contains 14 residues. The CDR3 protein is CSVDFPGGSYEQYF. CDR3 DNA: TGCAGCGTTGATTTTCCGGGGGGTTCCTACGAGCAGTACTTC.

Ten or more counts support this clonotype. DNA of the CDR3: TGTGCCAGCAGTTCCGGGACAGGGACCAATCAGCCCCAGCATTTT. It specifies CASSSGTGTNQPQHF. The chain combines TRBV7-6 with TRBJ1-5; 9 positions match TRBD1. CDR1 and CDR2 (germline): SGHVS, FNYEAQ. This CDR3 has 15 amino acids. Trimming at V came to 6 bases and at J to 3 bases, leaving 6 bases not matched to a gene.